Sequencing of this TCR beta chain was carried out in a study of memory CD4+ T cells and cytomegalovirus serostatus (dated by TCRdb to about 2019). For the study in its entirety: A total of roughly 33 healthy Belgian adults, of whom 9 were CMV seropositive and 24 were CMV seronegative, were included in the cohort. The study sequenced CD4+ memory TCRbeta repertoires of a Belgian cohort with known cytomegalovirus serostatus to replicate a published TCR-based CMV serostatus classifier.

A FACSAria II was used to sort memory CD4+ T cells, defined as single viable CD3+CD4+CD8-CD45RO+ cells. CMV serostatus was determined using a Roche Elecsys assay that detects serum IgG against CMV pp150, pp28, p38 and p52. Following thawing, total CD4+ T cells were enriched through positive selection using CD4 magnetic microbeads. The samples came from a separate study whose specific focus was interrogating the CD4+ T cell memory repertoire. Peripheral blood mononuclear cells were isolated and cryopreserved according to standard operating procedures, and serum was kept at -80 degrees C. Staining used CD3-PerCP (BW264/56), CD4-APC (RPA-T4), CD45RO-PE (UCHT1) and CD8-Pacific Orange (3B5) antibodies, with Sytox blue excluding non-viable cells. Study-wide findings and limitations: The results were interpreted as suggesting that the CMV-associated TCR signature is mostly present in the CD4+ memory repertoire. CMV serostatus prediction reached a median bootstrapped AUC of roughly 0.96 with the original framework and over 0.8 with a US-trained random forest. Only CD4+CD45RO+ memory cells were sequenced, unlike the original study, which covered naive and memory CD4+ and CD8+ populations. The original-framework classifier achieved a median bootstrapped AUC of approximately 0.96 with a 95% CI of 0.76-1.00 on the Belgian cohort. Among the approximately 160 previously reported CMV-associated TCRbeta sequences, about 71 showed up in the CD4+ memory repertoires, with each one found in between one and five individuals.

The Quick-DNA Microprep Kit was used to extract genomic DNA from the sorted cells. Amplification of TCRbeta DNA was done with the immunoSEQ hsTCRbeta kit, following the protocol from the manufacturer. TCRbeta libraries were sequenced on an Illumina MiSeq instrument. The original pipeline was this. Following removal of out-of-frame sequences, some 2,200,000 distinct TCRbeta sequences were retained, with an average of roughly 62,000 per individual. Each individual was scored according to the count of approximately 170 previously reported CMV-associated TCRbeta sequences and the total productive distinct TCRbeta count. A beta-binomial model was reimplemented in Python, and scikit-learn random forests with default parameters were trained on US cohort data. On the Belgian cohort, classifier performance was reported as the median AUC, along with percentile confidence intervals, across 10,000 bootstrap iterations. TCRdb limited this immuneACCESS table to in-frame rearrangements with V and J called. A share of clones is missing; checked studies link under half to unresolved V genes, and the rest is unexplained. For V, J and clone size, that table is used; D and trimming come from the DNA. Present in this sample are more than 40,000 clones, about three quarters of which were seen just once. Of the sample, 6.4% is held by the ten largest clones.

With regard to this clone: No cognate antigen has been identified for it. One base away there is no much larger clone; base qualities are not given.

The CDR3 has 15 amino acids, counting the end cysteine and phenylalanine. Of the read, only the CDR3 DNA is kept; its 45 bases are in frame from base 1. Here V drops 6 bases and J drops 8 bases, and the junction holds 11 bases not matched to any gene. The germline V gene gives CDR1 as MDHEN and CDR2 as SYDVKM. This TCR was recovered from an adult in good health and CMV-seronegative. This chain joins TRBV28 to TRBJ2-2, and 8 junction bases match TRBD1. Specimen: memory CD4+ T cells from blood. The DNA reads as follows: TGTGCCAGCAGCTTAATCGGGACAGGCTCGGGGGAGCTGTTTTTT. Protein translation: CASSLIGTGSGELFF.